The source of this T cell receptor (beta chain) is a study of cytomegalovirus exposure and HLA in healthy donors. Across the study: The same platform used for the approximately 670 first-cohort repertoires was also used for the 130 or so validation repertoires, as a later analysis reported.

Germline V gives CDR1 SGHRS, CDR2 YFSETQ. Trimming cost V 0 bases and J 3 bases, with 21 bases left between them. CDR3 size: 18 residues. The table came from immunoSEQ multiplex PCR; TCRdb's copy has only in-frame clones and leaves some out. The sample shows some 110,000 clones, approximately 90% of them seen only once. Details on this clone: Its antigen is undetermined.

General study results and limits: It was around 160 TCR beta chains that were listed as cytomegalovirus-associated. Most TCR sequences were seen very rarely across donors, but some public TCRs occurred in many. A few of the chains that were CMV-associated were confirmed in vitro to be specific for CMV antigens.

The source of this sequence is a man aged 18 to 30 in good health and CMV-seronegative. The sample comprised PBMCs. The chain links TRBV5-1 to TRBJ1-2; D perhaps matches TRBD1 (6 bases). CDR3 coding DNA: TGCGCCAGCAGCTTGGATTCTTTCTTGCGCAGGGGATACTATGGCTACACCTTC. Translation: CASSLDSFLRRGYYGYTF.